This TCR beta chain is from a study of CD8+ T cells in alopecia areata. Overall study results and limits: Affected lesional scalp, above all in alopecia totalis/universalis, was more clonal than normal scalp.

Note on this clone: Antigen: not known.

This CDR3 has 18 amino acids. CDR1 LNHNV and CDR2 YYDKDF come from the germline V gene (reference sequence). V gave up 0 bases and J gave up 6 bases, with 21 bases separating them. The sequencing template was cDNA reverse transcribed from extracted RNA. Sequencing was performed with immunoSEQ multiplex PCR; in TCRdb, only in-frame clones are kept and a portion is missing. This table holds more than 150,000 clones, 51% found once. Documented treatment: oral pan-JAK inhibitor, 5-10 mg twice daily. The gene calls are TRBV15 and TRBJ2-1; D not resolved. The receptor comes from a human donor with alopecia areata. The material was CD8+ T cells sorted from blood, obtained around week 54, from a patient treated with tofacitinib. The CDR3 reads CATSRDHMGEGLGNEQFF. Here the CDR3 DNA reads TGTGCCACCAGCAGAGATCATATGGGTGAAGGTCTGGGCAATGAGCAGTTCTTC.